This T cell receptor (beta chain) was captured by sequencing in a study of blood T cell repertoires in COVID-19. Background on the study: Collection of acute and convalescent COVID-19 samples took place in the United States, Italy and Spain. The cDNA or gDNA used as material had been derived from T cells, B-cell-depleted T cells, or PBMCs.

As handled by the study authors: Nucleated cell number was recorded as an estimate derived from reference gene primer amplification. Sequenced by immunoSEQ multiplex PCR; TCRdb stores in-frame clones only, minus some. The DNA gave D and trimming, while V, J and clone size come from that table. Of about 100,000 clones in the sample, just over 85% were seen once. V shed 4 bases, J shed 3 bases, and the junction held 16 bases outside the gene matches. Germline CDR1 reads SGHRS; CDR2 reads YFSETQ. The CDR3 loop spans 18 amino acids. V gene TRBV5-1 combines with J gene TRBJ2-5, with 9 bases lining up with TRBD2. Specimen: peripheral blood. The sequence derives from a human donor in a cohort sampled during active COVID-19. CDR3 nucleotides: TGCGCCAGCAGCCCAGAGGGTAGCGGGAGCGGAGATAAAGAGACCCAGTACTTC. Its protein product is CASSPEGSGSGDKETQYF.